This TCR beta chain was retrieved from a study of PD-L1 blockade in urothelial cancer. Background on the study: Patients arrived having already received 0 to 3 prior chemotherapy regimens.

Germline-derived CDR1 and CDR2 are MNHNS and SASEGT. The CDR3 sequence is 15 residues long. The ends lost 6 bases at V and 7 bases at J; junction bases unmatched: 11. Stated time point: pretreatment peripheral blood. The table came from immunoSEQ multiplex PCR; TCRdb's copy has only in-frame clones and leaves some out. The sample includes about 47,000 clones, roughly four fifths of them seen just once. The chain recombines TRBV6-1 with TRBJ1-2, with 10 bases that match TRBD1. The source was PBMCs, collected around atezolizumab (anti-PD-L1) treatment. The receptor's source is a man between 45 and 60 years old with urothelial cancer. For the CDR3, the DNA is TGTGCCAGCAGAAGGCTAGGGACAGGGGATTTTGGCTACACCTTC. It encodes CASRRLGTGDFGYTF.